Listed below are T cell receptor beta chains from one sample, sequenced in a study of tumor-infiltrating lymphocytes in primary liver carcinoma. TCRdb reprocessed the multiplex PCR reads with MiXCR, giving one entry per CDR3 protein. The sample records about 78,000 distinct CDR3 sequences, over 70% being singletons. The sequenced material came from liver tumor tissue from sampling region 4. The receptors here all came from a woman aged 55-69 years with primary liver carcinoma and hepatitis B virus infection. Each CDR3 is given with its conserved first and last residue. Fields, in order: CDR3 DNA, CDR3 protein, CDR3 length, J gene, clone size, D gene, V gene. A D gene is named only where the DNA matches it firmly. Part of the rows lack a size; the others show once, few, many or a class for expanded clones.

TGTGCCAGCAGTTTAGAGGACAGCCCGAACACTGAAGCTTTCTTT	CASSLEDSPNTEAFF	15	TRBJ1-1	NA	NA	TRBV12-3/TRBV12-4
TGTGCCAGCAGCCCGACAGGGATGACCGGGGAGCTGTTTTTT	CASSPTGMTGELFF	14	TRBJ2-2	many	TRBD1	TRBV6-5
TGTGCCAGCAGCTTAATTGGGACTGCGAATGAGCAGTTCTTC	CASSLIGTANEQFF	14	TRBJ2-1	NA	NA	TRBV11-2
TGCGCCAGCAGCGCCCGGCCATTCCTAGTTAACACCGTGGAGCTGTTCTTC	CASSARPFLVNTVELFF	17	TRBJ2-2	NA	NA	TRBV11-1
TGCAGCATCCCCCAATCAGGGGCAGAAGAGACTCAGTACTTC	CSIPQSGAEETQYF	14	TRBJ2-5	once	NA	TRBV29-1
TGTACCAGTAGTGCAAGGGGGGACTTCTTGGAGACCCAGTACTTC	CTSSARGDFLETQYF	15	TRBJ2-5	NA	NA	TRBV6-1
TGTGCCGGCAGTCATGATAAGGGCGGGTACGAGCAGTACTTC	CAGSHDKGGYEQYF	14	TRBJ2-7	NA	NA	TRBV6-5
TGTGCCCACAGGCCAACCCCCGGGACTAGCGGCAGTAGGAACACCGGGGAGCTGTTTTTT	CAHRPTPGTSGSRNTGELFF	20	TRBJ2-2	NA	TRBD2	TRBV11-1
TGTGCCAACGGCTTAGGCGGGAGTACTAATGAGCAGTTCTTC	CANGLGGSTNEQFF	14	TRBJ2-1	NA	TRBD2	TRBV11-3
TGCAGCGTTGAAGGGACTAGCCGGGCCTGGGAGCTGTTATTT	CSVEGTSRAWELLF	14	TRBJ2-2	NA	TRBD2	TRBV29-1
TGCAGCGGGACTAGCGGGAGAGGCGAGCAGTACTTC	CSGTSGRGEQYF	12	TRBJ2-7	many	TRBD2	TRBV29-1
TGTGCCAGCCGTTACCAAACAGGGGAGCATTCACCCCTCCACTTC	CASRYQTGEHSPLHF	15	TRBJ1-6	NA	TRBD1	TRBV6-6
TGTGCCAGCAGCCTTGCCCCCTACAATGAACAGTTCTTC	CASSLAPYNEQFF	13	TRBJ2-1	NA	NA	TRBV6-1
TGTGCCAGCAGCTCAAGGACTAGAATACAAGAGAACCAGTACTTC	CASSSRTRIQENQYF	15	TRBJ2-5	NA	TRBD2	TRBV11-2
TGTGCAAGCAGCTTAGGGGCGAGCATTGAAGCTTTCTTT	CASSLGASIEAFF	13	TRBJ1-1	NA	NA	TRBV11-2
TGTGCCATCAGTTTGTCGATAGGGTTGGACATTGAAGCTTTCTTT	CAISLSIGLDIEAFF	15	TRBJ1-1	NA	NA	TRBV10-3
TGTGCCAGCAGCTTTACTCCACTGAGGAGTTCCTACGATGAGCAGTTCTTC	CASSFTPLRSSYDEQFF	17	TRBJ2-1	NA	NA	TRBV11-2
TGTGCCAGCAGCAGGGACTCCCCTTTAGGTGGGGCCAAGGTCCTGGCTTTC	CASSRDSPLGGAKVLAF	17	TRBJ2-6	NA	NA	TRBV6-5
TGTGCCAGCATCCAGGACGAGTTGAACACTGAAGCTTTCTTT	CASIQDELNTEAFF	14	TRBJ1-1	NA	NA	TRBV11-3
TGTGCCAGCAGCTTGAAGCTGGCGGGAGGATACAATAAGCAGTTCTTC	CASSLKLAGGYNKQFF	16	TRBJ2-1	once	TRBD2	TRBV5-4
TGTGCCAGCAGCGCCGGACAGGGGGGACTAGCGGGAGGTTTCGATGAGCGGTTCTTC	CASSAGQGGLAGGFDERFF	19	TRBJ2-1	NA	TRBD2	TRBV11-3
TGCAGCGTCGAGGGGCGGGTGATAGATACGCAGTATTTT	CSVEGRVIDTQYF	13	TRBJ2-3	many	NA	TRBV29-1
TGTGCCAGCAGCCATGAGGCCGGTCTCCCCGGTAAAAACATTCGGTACTTC	CASSHEAGLPGKNIRYF	17	TRBJ2-4	NA	NA	TRBV4-2
TGTGCCAGCAGCCAAGAGGGGACAGGGTCTCGCACAGATATACAGTATTTT	CASSQEGTGSRTDIQYF	17	TRBJ2-3	NA	TRBD1	TRBV4-2
TGCGCCAGCAGCTTATTTGGACTAGCGGACAATGAGCAGTTCTTC	CASSLFGLADNEQFF	15	TRBJ2-1	many	TRBD2	TRBV5-1
TGTGCCAGCAGTCCTCGGCCAAGCAGAGGGGACTACGAGCAATACTTC	CASSPRPSRGDYEQYF	16	TRBJ2-7	NA	TRBD2	TRBV6-1
TGTGCCAGCAGCCGACGGGTGACAGGGAAGGACTATAATTCACCCCTCCACTTT	CASSRRVTGKDYNSPLHF	18	TRBJ1-6	many	TRBD1	TRBV6-5
TGTGCCATCAGCCGACAGGGGGTTTTGGACGAGCAGTACTTC	CAISRQGVLDEQYF	14	TRBJ2-7	few	TRBD1	TRBV10-3
TGCAGTGCTGCGAGTAGGGTGGCCGGGGAGCCGTTTTTT	CSAASRVAGEPFF	13	TRBJ2-2	NA	NA	TRBV20-1
TGTGCCAACATCTTAGGGGGCGTAGGGGCCAACGTCCTGACTTTC	CANILGGVGANVLTF	15	TRBJ2-6	NA	TRBD1	TRBV11-2
TGTGCCAGCAGTTTACTCCAGAGAGACGCTGAAGCTTCCTTT	CASSLLQRDAEASF	14	TRBJ1-1	NA	NA	TRBV12-3/TRBV12-4
TGTGCCAGCAGCTTAGCGGACAGTTCCTCTGGGGCCAACGTCCTGACTTTC	CASSLADSSSGANVLTF	17	TRBJ2-6	many	NA	TRBV11-1
TGTGCCAGCAGTTATGGGGTGTCGGGTGAAAAAGTGTTTTTT	CASSYGVSGEKVFF	14	TRBJ1-4	once	NA	TRBV6-6
TGTGCCAGCAGCCTGGTAACTAGCGGGACTTATAATGAGCAGTTCTTC	CASSLVTSGTYNEQFF	16	TRBJ2-1	NA	TRBD2	TRBV5-7
TGTGCCAACAGCTTGGCCAGGACAGGGGCTCTGTCGGCATTCTTC	CANSLARTGALSAFF	15	TRBJ2-1	NA	TRBD1	TRBV14
TGTGCTAGCAGCTTCAGTTCCTGGGACACCGGGAAGCCGTTTTTT	CASSFSSWDTGKPFF	15	TRBJ2-2	NA	NA	TRBV5-6
TGTGCCAGCAGTATACGGACAGGGAACAATGAAGCTTTCTTT	CASSIRTGNNEAFF	14	TRBJ1-1	NA	TRBD1	TRBV6-6
TGTGCCAGCAGGACTAGCACAGATACGCAGTATTTT	CASRTSTDTQYF	12	TRBJ2-3	NA	NA	TRBV6-5
TGTGCCAGCAGTCGCACAGGTGTCGATGGCTACACCTTC	CASSRTGVDGYTF	13	TRBJ1-2	many	NA	TRBV28
TGTGCCAGCAGTGGACGGGGACATAACTCCTACGAGCAGTACTTC	CASSGRGHNSYEQYF	15	TRBJ2-7	NA	NA	TRBV28